This T cell receptor beta chain was identified in a study of blood T cell repertoires in COVID-19. Study-level background: The cDNA or gDNA used as material had been derived from T cells, B-cell-depleted T cells, or PBMCs.

The repertoire was sequenced with immunoSEQ multiplex PCR; TCRdb's copy has only in-frame clones and lacks some. The data contain about 140,000 clones, around 73% of them singletons. V was clipped by 2 bases and J by 7 bases, with 15 bases between them. This CDR3 comprises 15 residues. In germline, CDR1 is MNHNS, CDR2 SASEGT. The specimen was peripheral blood. The sequence came from a woman aged 50 to 65 with active or convalescent COVID-19. J is TRBJ1-5 and V is TRBV6-1; TRBD1 is a possible D gene (6 bases). CDR3 residues: CASSELRGGEQPQHF. CDR3 DNA sequence: TGTGCCAGCAGTGAATTGAGGGGGGGCGAACAGCCCCAGCATTTT.